One sample yielded the 17 T cell receptor beta chains listed below, sequenced in a study of blood T cell repertoires in COVID-19. Sequencing used immunoSEQ multiplex PCR; TCRdb keeps in-frame clones, though not all of them. The sample has 120,000 to 150,000 clones; 84% are singletons. The sequenced sample consisted of peripheral blood. The receptors were gathered from a human donor in a cohort sampled during active COVID-19.

CDR3 amino acids: CASSVDSRNTEAFF. CDR3 nucleotide sequence: TGTGCCAGCAGCGTGGACTCCCGGAACACTGAAGCTTTCTTT. V gene TRBV2 combines with J gene TRBJ1-1, with D uncertain. The germline V gene has CDR1 SNHLY and CDR2 FYNNEI. This CDR3 comprises 14 residues. V lost 6 bases, J lost 1 base, and 12 bases lay in between. The full variable domain, with the rest looked up from reference TRBV2 and TRBJ1-1, is EPEVTQTPSHQVTQMGQEVILRCVPISNHLYFYWYRQILGQKVEFLVSFYNNEISEKSEIFDDQFSVERPDGSNFTLKIRSTKLEDSAMYFCASSVDSRNTEAFFGQGTRLTVV.

The gene calls are TRBV7-8 and TRBJ1-1; unclear D gene. CDR1 is SGHVS, CDR2 FQNEAQ, per germline. There are 14 residues in the CDR3. V was trimmed by 2 bases and J by 1 base, leaving 8 bases between them. CDR3 amino acids: CASSLKRANTEAFF. The CDR3 bases are TGTGCCAGCAGCTTAAAACGAGCGAACACTGAAGCTTTCTTT.

The V and J genes are TRBV9 and TRBJ2-1, with TRBD2 matching over 9 bases. This CDR3 has 15 residues. V lost 3 bases to trimming and J lost 2 bases; unmatched junction nucleotides: 3. Germline V CDR1 and CDR2: SGDLS, YYNGEE. In DNA form, the CDR3 reads TGTGCCAGCAGCGGCGGGGGGGCCACCTACAATGAGCAGTTCTTC. It translates to CASSGGGATYNEQFF.

The chain is built from TRBV6-5 and TRBJ2-1; the D gene is possibly TRBD2 (6 bases). The V end lost 6 bases, the J end lost 7 bases, and 13 bases lay between the germline ends. Germline-derived CDR1 and CDR2 are MNHEY and SVGAGI. The CDR3 extends over 13 amino acids. CDR3: CASRQGAGNEQFF. CDR3 sequence (DNA): TGTGCCAGCAGGCAGGGCGCGGGAAATGAGCAGTTCTTC.

The V call is TRBV29-1, the J call TRBJ1-2; no clear D gene. CDR1 and CDR2 (germline): SQVTM, ANQGSEA. The V end was cut by 4 bases, the J end by 6 bases, with 9 bases between. This CDR3 region has 11 residues. CDR3 DNA sequence: TGCAGCGTTGGAGGGATCGATGGCTACACCTTC. Protein product: CSVGGIDGYTF.

The chain recombines TRBV7-9 with TRBJ1-5; TRBD1 is a possible D gene (5 bases). Trimming left V 2 bases short and J 2 bases short, with 13 bases between. Germline V gives CDR1 SEHNR, CDR2 FQNEAQ (reference sequence). This CDR3 contains 16 residues. The CDR3 is CASSLYAEGGNQPQHF. CDR3 nucleotides: TGTGCCAGCAGCTTATACGCAGAAGGGGGCAATCAGCCCCAGCATTTT.

J is TRBJ2-3 and V is TRBV7-6; TRBD2 matches at 15 bases. Germline values: CDR1 SGHVS, CDR2 FNYEAQ. The CDR3 is 17 residues long. V was clipped by 5 bases and J by 2 bases; unmatched bases: 5. The CDR3 protein is CASSPGLAGGFTDTQYF. CDR3 bases: TGTGCCAGCAGCCCTGGACTAGCGGGGGGGTTCACAGATACGCAGTATTTT.

This sequence joins TRBV5-6 and TRBJ2-2; 8 positions agree with TRBD2. CDR1 is SGHDT and CDR2 is YYEEEE in the germline V gene. J was trimmed by 1 base and V by 1 base; bases with no gene match: 6. This CDR3 comprises 17 residues. CDR3 loop: CASSLLGRGGNTGELFF. The CDR3 DNA reads TGTGCCAGCAGCTTGCTCGGCCGGGGGGGGAACACCGGGGAGCTGTTTTTT.

The rearrangement uses TRBV24-1 and TRBJ2-1; 9 bases line up with TRBD1. V lost 0 bases, J lost 8 bases, and 1 base stayed unmatched. CDR1 KGHDR and CDR2 SFDVKD come from the germline V gene. The CDR3 has 14 amino acids. Written as DNA, the CDR3 is TGTGCCACCAGTGATTTGAGGACAGGGGATGAGCAGTTCTTC. This gives the protein CATSDLRTGDEQFF.

V usage is TRBV20-1 and J usage is TRBJ1-2; TRBD1 is a possible D gene (5 bases). The ends were cut back, 6 bases at V and 8 bases at J, with 10 bases in the middle. CDR1 is DFQATT and CDR2 is SNEGSKA in the germline V gene (reference sequence). CDR3 size: 10 residues. The CDR3 DNA follows: TGCAGTGCAAACAGGAACGGCTACACCTTC. Translating gives CSANRNGYTF.

The table lists this clone with a few counts. V usage is TRBV29-1 and J usage is TRBJ1-1, with TRBD1 identical over 7 bases. Germline V lookup: CDR1 SQVTM, CDR2 ANQGSEA. The junction had 11 bases not matched to a gene; V was cut back by 7 bases and J by 0 bases. The CDR3 is 15 residues long. The CDR3 protein is CSALPTGLMNTEAFF. The CDR3 DNA sequence: TGCAGCGCGCTCCCGACAGGGCTAATGAACACTGAAGCTTTCTTT.

The rearrangement uses TRBV6-2 or TRBV6-3 and TRBJ2-1, with D tentatively TRBD1 (5 bases). CDR1 MNHEY and CDR2 SVGEGT come from the germline V gene. V was cut by 2 bases and J by 13 bases, with 9 bases left in between. This CDR3 comprises 11 residues. CDR3 region: CASSYDSYQFF. The CDR3 DNA follows: TGTGCCAGCAGTTACGACAGCTACCAGTTCTTC.

V usage is TRBV6-5 and J usage is TRBJ1-3, with D maybe TRBD1 (6 bases). This CDR3 is built from 15 residues. With 7 bases removed from V and 0 bases from J, the gap between germline ends came to 13 bases. CDR1 is MNHEY and CDR2 is SVGAGI in the germline V gene. CDR3: CASKLQGSSGNTIYF. The CDR3 bases are TGTGCCAGCAAACTTCAGGGGAGCTCTGGAAACACCATATATTTT.

The chain uses TRBV28 and TRBJ1-5; tentative D call: TRBD1 (6 bases). Germline CDR1 reads MDHEN; CDR2 reads SYDVKM. The CDR3 covers 13 residues. Trimming cost V 5 bases and J 9 bases, with 14 bases left between them. The chain's CDR3 is CASSLQGSRPQHF. CDR3 coding DNA: TGTGCCAGCAGTCTACAGGGTTCACGGCCCCAGCATTTT.

This rearrangement joins TRBV3-1 (or the pseudogene TRBV3-2) to TRBJ1-1; perhaps TRBD1 as D (5 bases). Germline values: CDR1 LGHDT, CDR2 YNNKEL (reference sequence). The germline V and J ends were trimmed by 4 bases and 6 bases, with 12 bases remaining between them. CDR3 length: 13 residues. The CDR3: CASSPRGGSEAFF. The CDR3 bases are TGTGCCAGCAGCCCCCGGGGGGGGTCTGAAGCTTTCTTT.

This clone was seen once. The chain is built from TRBV6-2 or TRBV6-3 and TRBJ1-3, with D perhaps TRBD1 (6 bases). V was shortened by 5 bases and J by 3 bases, with 20 bases between the two germline ends. The length of the CDR3 is 17 residues. CDR1 is MNHEY and CDR2 is SVGEGT in the germline V gene. CDR3 region: CASSAAGDTFYGNTIYF. CDR3 sequence (DNA): TGTGCCAGCAGTGCCGCGGGGGACACCTTCTATGGAAACACCATATATTTT.

This clone turned up a few times. This chain connects TRBV27 to TRBJ1-2; possible D gene TRBD1, 5 bases. The germline V gene has CDR1 MNHEY and CDR2 SMNVEV (reference sequence). CDR3 length: 12 residues. The germline V and J ends were trimmed by 3 bases and 7 bases, with 9 bases remaining between them. CDR3: CASSFRQGGYTF. CDR3 nucleotide sequence: TGTGCCAGCAGTTTTAGGCAGGGTGGCTACACCTTC.